Presented here are 22 T cell receptor beta chains from one specimen sequenced in a study of blood T cell repertoires in COVID-19. Generated by immunoSEQ multiplex PCR, the TCRdb table keeps only in-frame clones and is missing some. The sample contains approximately 330,000 clones, roughly 89% of which appear only once. Sequencing input: PBMCs or T cells enriched from blood (not recorded which). These receptors were obtained from a woman aged 30 to 39 who had recovered from COVID-19.

A single count supports this clone. This CDR3 reads CASSLVHFEQFF. The CDR3 nucleotides read TGCGCCAGCAGCTTGGTCCATTTCGAGCAGTTCTTC. This chain links TRBV5-1 with TRBJ2-1; no clear D. CDR1 and CDR2 from the germline V gene are SGHRS and YFSETQ. V was clipped by 0 bases and J by 10 bases, with 8 bases between them. The CDR3 loop spans 12 amino acids.

The V and J genes are TRBV25-1 and TRBJ1-6; 7 bases are a match to TRBD1. V lost 5 bases, J lost 9 bases, and 10 bases stayed unmatched. CDR3 length: 15 amino acids. Germline V gives CDR1 MGHDK, CDR2 SYGVNS. DNA for the CDR3: TGTGCCAGCAGTTCTCCGGGACAGATTTTTTCACCCCTCCACTTT. Translated: CASSSPGQIFSPLHF.

The gene calls are TRBV7-8 and TRBJ1-4; D not resolved. Trimming removed 1 base at V and 8 bases at J, with 17 bases between. Germline lookup yields CDR1 SGHVS and CDR2 FQNEAQ. This CDR3 region has 16 residues. The CDR3 protein is CASSLERRPTEEKLFF. As DNA, the CDR3 is TGTGCCAGCAGCTTAGAGCGGAGACCCACGGAGGAAAAACTGTTTTTT.

The chain links TRBV18 to TRBJ2-7, with 10 bases identical to TRBD1. Germline V CDR1 and CDR2: KGHSH, LQKENI. The CDR3 is made up of 13 amino acids. After removal of 6 bases from V and 4 bases from J, the junction contained 3 bases not matched to a gene. CDR3 DNA: TGTGCCAGCTCGAGACAGGGGGCTTACGAGCAGTACTTC. Protein: CASSRQGAYEQYF.

For this clone: One end of the junction does not line up with germline, which may come from a read error. This sequence joins TRBV5-1 and TRBJ2-7; TRBD1 might be the D (5 bases). The CDR3 is 14 residues long. The germline gives CDR1 SGHRS, CDR2 YFSETQ. CDR3 coding DNA: TGCGCCAGCAACTTGCAGGGTCCGTCCTACGAGCAGTACTTC. It codes for CASNLQGPSYEQYF.

The chain is built from TRBV12-1 and TRBJ2-2; TRBD2 is taken as the D call from the table, unchecked against the DNA. TRBV12-1 is described as a pseudogene. The CDR3 runs to 18 residues. The CDR3 DNA reads TGTGCCAGCAGCCGGAGGAGGACTAGCGGGAGGAACACCGGGGAGCTGTTTTTT. Its protein is CASSRRRTSGRNTGELFF.

The V and J genes are TRBV28 and TRBJ2-1, with 7 bases aligning to TRBD2. The CDR3 totals 18 residues. The germline gives CDR1 MDHEN, CDR2 SYDVKM. With 4 bases clipped from V and 0 bases from J, the junction kept 12 bases outside the gene matches. The CDR3 loop reads CASSSILLATNSYNEQFF. The CDR3 DNA follows: TGTGCCAGCAGTTCGATCTTACTAGCGACCAACTCCTACAATGAGCAGTTCTTC.

This rearrangement joins TRBV29-1 to TRBJ2-5, with 12 bases that match TRBD2. CDR3 length: 14 amino acids. The V gene end was trimmed by 7 bases and the J gene end by 2 bases; junction bases not matched to a gene: 5. Germline CDR1 reads SQVTM; CDR2 reads ANQGSEA. This CDR3 is CSAAGTSGQETQYF. CDR3 nucleotides: TGCAGCGCTGCCGGGACTAGCGGGCAAGAGACCCAGTACTTC. The full variable domain, with the rest looked up from reference TRBV29-1 and TRBJ2-5, is SAVISQKPSRDICQRGTSLTIQCQVDSQVTMMFWYRQQPGQSLTLIATANQGSEATYESGFVIDKFPISRPNLTFSTLTVSNMSPEDSSIYLCSAAGTSGQETQYFGPGTRLLVL.

The chain joins TRBV27 to TRBJ1-1, with D perhaps TRBD1 (5 bases). The CDR3 consists of 14 residues. Germline CDR1 is MNHEY and CDR2 is SMNVEV (reference sequence). V gave up 3 bases and J gave up 8 bases, with 16 bases separating them. In DNA form, the CDR3 reads TGTGCCAGCAGTTTTCGAGACAGCCACCAAGAAGCTTTCTTT. This gives the protein CASSFRDSHQEAFF.

The rearrangement links TRBV7-3 to TRBJ2-1; TRBD2 agrees at 15 bases. The CDR3 extends over 20 amino acids. The J segment lost 0 bases and the V segment lost 0 bases, leaving 6 bases of the junction unmatched. CDR1 is SGHTA, CDR2 FQGTGA, per germline. The CDR3 DNA reads as TGTGCCAGCAGCTTAACCGGGACTAGCGGGAGGACAAGCTCCTACAATGAGCAGTTCTTC. Protein product: CASSLTGTSGRTSSYNEQFF.

The V and J genes are TRBV24-1 and TRBJ2-2; TRBD2 is a possible D gene (6 bases). The CDR3 runs to 15 residues. CDR1 and CDR2 (germline): KGHDR, SFDVKD. Trimming pared 5 bases from V and 9 bases from J, leaving 18 bases between. CDR3 nucleotides: TGTGCCACCAGTGGGGCCGGGACTTTAAACCGGGAGCTGTTTTTT. This sequence encodes CATSGAGTLNRELFF.

The chain employs TRBV21-1 and TRBJ2-4; the DNA was not compared with TRBD2, the D call given in the table. TRBV21-1 is recorded as a pseudogene. The CDR3 contains 14 residues. The CDR3 reads CASSLKSGGNIQYF. The CDR3 bases are TGTGCCAGCAGCCTGAAATCGGGGGGAAACATTCAGTACTTC.

CDR3 protein: CATLPFPGDNSPLHF. In DNA, the CDR3 is TGTGCCACCTTACCTTTCCCAGGGGATAATTCACCCCTCCACTTT. This chain links TRBV27 with TRBJ1-6; D is perhaps TRBD1 (6 bases). The CDR3 sequence is 15 residues long. Germline lookup yields CDR1 MNHEY and CDR2 SMNVEV (reference sequence). Deletions cut 10 bases from V and 5 bases from J, with 18 bases between.

This chain connects TRBV7-2 to TRBJ1-5; 9 bases fit TRBD1. CDR3 length: 15 amino acids. With V trimmed by 0 bases and J by 5 bases, 2 bases remained unmatched. From germline, CDR1 is SGHTA and CDR2 FQGNSA. CDR3 nucleotide sequence: TGTGCCAGCAGCTTAGCGGGACAGGGTTATCAGCCCCAGCATTTT. Translation gives CASSLAGQGYQPQHF.

The V and J genes are TRBV28 and TRBJ2-3, with D unresolved. Germline V lookup: CDR1 MDHEN, CDR2 SYDVKM. Trimming removed 5 bases at V and 0 bases at J, with 24 bases between. This CDR3 region has 19 residues. In DNA form, the CDR3 reads TGTGCCAGCAGTCCTCCCGATTTTCGCCAGGCCGAAAGCACAGATACGCAGTATTTT. Protein sequence: CASSPPDFRQAESTDTQYF.

J is TRBJ2-7 and V is TRBV6-5; 13 bases line up with TRBD2. The germline gives CDR1 MNHEY, CDR2 SVGAGI. CDR3 length: 16 amino acids. The trim removed 0 bases at V and 8 bases at J, leaving 7 bases unmatched. The CDR3 DNA is TGTGCCAGCAGTTACTCGAGAGGGACTAGCGGGAACCAGCAGTACTTC. As protein: CASSYSRGTSGNQQYF.

V usage is TRBV27 and J usage is TRBJ1-4; no clear D. This CDR3 has 13 residues. Germline V CDR1 and CDR2: MNHEY, SMNVEV (reference sequence). Trimming shortened V by 6 bases and J by 5 bases, and 10 bases separated the two germline ends. This CDR3 reads CASSSRENEKLFF. The CDR3 nucleotides are TGTGCCAGCAGCTCACGGGAGAATGAAAAACTGTTTTTT.

The CDR3 region is CASGHPQVGTDTQYF. In DNA, the CDR3 is TGTGCCAGCGGGCACCCTCAGGTTGGCACAGATACGCAGTATTTT. The chain links TRBV6-5 to TRBJ2-3; D gene uncertain. This CDR3 has 15 residues. The V end lost 8 bases, the J end lost 1 base, and 16 bases lay between the germline ends. Looked up from germline, CDR1 is MNHEY and CDR2 is SVGAGI.

V and J are TRBV7-2 and TRBJ2-1; TRBD1 is a possible D gene (7 bases). The CDR3 runs to 11 residues. CDR1 and CDR2 (germline): SGHTA, FQGNSA. V lost 8 bases, J lost 9 bases, and 11 bases lay in between. DNA for the CDR3: TGTGCCAGCGGCAGGGGGGTTGAGCAGTTCTTC. Protein sequence: CASGRGVEQFF.

This clone has just a few counts. The chain couples TRBV19 to TRBJ1-1; D not certain. Trimming left V 7 bases short and J 1 base short, with 13 bases between. From germline, CDR1 is LNHDA and CDR2 SQIVND (reference sequence). The CDR3 is 14 residues long. DNA of the CDR3: TGTGCCAGTATGAGGCAACTTCAGAACACTGAAGCTTTCTTT. Translated, it gives CASMRQLQNTEAFF.

This chain joins TRBV11-3 and TRBJ2-1, with TRBD2 matching over 7 bases. Germline CDR1 reads SGHNT; CDR2 reads YENEEA. With 5 bases clipped from V and 5 bases from J, the junction kept 12 bases outside the gene matches. The CDR3 totals 16 residues. The CDR3 DNA reads TGTGCCAGCAGCCCCCAAGCGGGACCCTCTCACAATGAGCAGTTCTTC. This translates into CASSPQAGPSHNEQFF.

This chain uses TRBV4-2 with TRBJ2-1; 12 bases align to TRBD2. The CDR3 sequence is 19 residues long. Germline V gives CDR1 LGHNA, CDR2 YNFKEQ. J lost 3 bases, V lost 1 base, and 10 bases had no gene match. DNA of the CDR3: TGTGCCAGCAGCCAAGGGTTGACTAGCGGGAGTGCTCTCTACAATGAGCAGTTCTTC. This codes for CASSQGLTSGSALYNEQFF.